This T cell receptor beta chain emerged from a study of PD-1 blockade in classical Hodgkin lymphoma. Turning to the study itself: Each patient was given nivolumab 3 mg/kg through a vein every 2 weeks.

The study, taken as a whole, reports: Those achieving complete response showed baseline diversity like newly diagnosed patients. CD4+ TCR diversity, unlike CD8+, rose significantly by C4D1. Relapsed/refractory patients reportedly had the lowest baseline TCR diversity, below newly diagnosed patients, who were below healthy donors.

Clones were read by immunoSEQ multiplex PCR, and TCRdb kept only the in-frame ones, dropping some. The table records just over 14,000 clones, around four fifths of them present only once. Trimming took off 2 bases at V and 3 bases at J, with 14 bases between the two ends. Germline CDR1 and CDR2: SGHRS and YFSETQ. The CDR3 spans 15 residues. A remark on this clone: Its matching antigen is unknown.

In every patient, relapse followed autologous stem cell transplantation, while exposure to brentuximab vedotin differed. The receptor was isolated from a human donor with classical Hodgkin lymphoma. The material sequenced was peripheral blood mononuclear cells (PBMCs), taken before the second cycle of nivolumab. V usage is TRBV5-1 and J usage is TRBJ2-5; D call uncertain. The CDR3 protein is CASSLGQAGEETQYF. The CDR3 region has the DNA TGCGCCAGCAGCTTAGGGCAGGCTGGAGAAGAGACCCAGTACTTC.